A single sample gave rise to the 19 T cell receptor beta chains below, sequenced in a study of cytomegalovirus exposure and HLA in healthy donors (dated by TCRdb to about 2017). The library relied on the immunoSEQ multiplex PCR assay. For the multiplex PCR, a mixture combining 60 forward primers for TCR Vbeta segments and 13 reverse primers for TCR Jbeta segments was used. TCRdb retrieved this table from immuneACCESS and kept in-frame rearrangements only. Not all clones are present; in checked studies, unresolved V genes account for under half, and no reason is known for the remainder. This sample comprises about 130,000 clones, around 80% of them detected only once. About 4.4% of the sample is in the top ten clones. Sequenced input: PBMCs. The source of these receptors is a man younger than 45 in good health.

V gene TRBV28 combines with J gene TRBJ2-2; TRBD1 agrees at 7 bases. Germline assignment: CDR1 MDHEN and CDR2 SYDVKM. Unmatched junction bases numbered 6, after V lost 5 bases and J lost 6 bases. The CDR3 covers 14 residues. The CDR3 DNA reads TGTGCCAGCAGTCGGACAGGAGACGCCGGGGAGCTGTTTTTT. Translation: CASSRTGDAGELFF.

The chain recombines TRBV6-5 with TRBJ1-2; 8 bases map to TRBD1. Germline V lookup: CDR1 MNHEY, CDR2 SVGAGI. This CDR3 comprises 15 residues. V was pared by 5 bases and J by 0 bases, with 5 bases of the junction left unmatched. The DNA for the CDR3 is TGTGCCAGCAGTACGGACAGGGCGGCTAACTATGGCTACACCTTC. Amino acid sequence: CASSTDRAANYGYTF.

This chain joins TRBV9 and TRBJ1-2; the D is unclear. V lost 3 bases, J lost 4 bases, and 10 bases lay in between. Germline CDR1 is SGDLS and CDR2 is YYNGEE. The CDR3 length is 13 residues. CDR3 nucleotides: TGTGCCAGCAGCGCACGACAAGGCTATGGCTACACCTTC. Amino acid sequence: CASSARQGYGYTF.

CDR3 sequence (DNA): TGCGCCAGCAGCTTGGTCAGGGGGTACAACTACAATGAGCAGTTCTTC. The encoded protein is CASSLVRGYNYNEQFF. V and J are TRBV5-1 and TRBJ2-1, with 7 bases lining up with TRBD1. The CDR3 runs to 16 residues. Germline CDR1 reads SGHRS; CDR2 reads YFSETQ. V trimming: 0 bases; J trimming: 3 bases; junction bases outside the gene matches: 6.

The genes are TRBV25-1 and TRBJ2-3; D perhaps matches TRBD1 (6 bases). Germline V gene sequence: CDR1 MGHDK, CDR2 SYGVNS. V gave up 4 bases and J gave up 4 bases, with 15 bases separating them. The CDR3 runs to 15 residues. The CDR3 is CASSVASGAADTQYF. As DNA, the CDR3 is TGTGCCAGCAGTGTGGCGTCAGGGGCTGCAGATACGCAGTATTTT.

The chain employs TRBV6-1 and TRBJ1-5, with D unclear. There are 13 residues in the CDR3. Germline V gene data show CDR1 as MNHNS and CDR2 as SASEGT. Trimming removed 6 bases from V and 9 bases from J, with 15 bases in between. The CDR3: CASREAGLSPQHF. CDR3 nucleotides: TGTGCCAGCAGGGAGGCTGGGTTGTCGCCCCAGCATTTT.

The chain carries TRBV5-6 and TRBJ1-1; D not resolved. Germline V CDR1 and CDR2: SGHDT, YYEEEE. Trimming left V 0 bases short and J 1 base short, with 22 bases between. The CDR3 is 19 amino acids. The CDR3 is CASSLVARLRSPPNTEAFF. CDR3 DNA sequence: TGTGCCAGCAGCTTGGTAGCTCGCCTTCGGTCCCCCCCGAACACTGAAGCTTTCTTT.

This chain connects TRBV6-6 to TRBJ2-4, with a weak D call TRBD2 (6 bases). V lost 2 bases to trimming and J lost 7 bases, with 15 bases between them. Germline-derived CDR1 and CDR2 are MNHNY and SVGAGI (reference sequence). The CDR3 is 15 residues long. CDR3 loop: CASSYIPQEGNIQYF. CDR3 bases: TGTGCCAGCAGTTACATCCCACAGGAGGGGAACATTCAGTACTTC.

This clone was seen a single time. The rearrangement uses TRBV10-2 and TRBJ1-2; D uncertain. Trimming removed 2 bases at V and 0 bases at J, with 7 bases between. Per germline, CDR1 WSHSY and CDR2 SAAADI. The CDR3 totals 14 residues. The CDR3 loop is CASSEGGPNYGYTF. The CDR3 bases are TGCGCCAGCAGTGAGGGAGGACCTAACTATGGCTACACCTTC.

This chain connects TRBV7-3 to TRBJ2-7; 10 bases align to TRBD1. There are 15 residues in the CDR3. V trimming: 3 bases; J trimming: 2 bases; junction bases outside the gene matches: 4. Germline assignment: CDR1 SGHTA and CDR2 FQGTGA. The CDR3 DNA reads as TGTGCCAGCAGCTTGTCCGGGACAGGGGCCTACGAGCAGTACTTC. It yields the protein CASSLSGTGAYEQYF.

The chain couples TRBV2 to TRBJ1-3, with a weak D call TRBD1 (5 bases). CDR1 and CDR2 (germline): SNHLY, FYNNEI. The CDR3 is made up of 15 amino acids. The V and J ends lost 4 bases and 2 bases respectively, with 12 bases between them. This chain's CDR3 is CASSAGGLTGNTIYF. The CDR3, as DNA: TGTGCCAGCAGTGCGGGGGGGTTAACTGGAAACACCATATATTTT.

The CDR3: CASSLEGAGTEAFF. CDR3 sequence (DNA): TGCGCCAGCAGCTTGGAGGGGGCCGGCACTGAAGCTTTCTTT. The chain links TRBV5-1 to TRBJ1-1; TRBD1 matches at 7 bases. V shed 0 bases and J 4 bases; nucleotides not matched to a gene: 3. CDR1 and CDR2 (germline): SGHRS, YFSETQ. The CDR3 has 14 amino acids.

This clone was observed once. V gene TRBV6-5 combines with J gene TRBJ2-7; TRBD1 might be the D (5 bases). Per germline, CDR1 MNHEY and CDR2 SVGAGI. CDR3 length equals 14 residues. V was cut by 7 bases and J by 2 bases, with 15 bases left in between. The CDR3 DNA follows: TGTGCCAGCACCCCGGATAGGGGTACCTACGAGCAGTACTTC. This gives the protein CASTPDRGTYEQYF.

The chain is built from TRBV4-1 and TRBJ2-4; the match to TRBD2 covers 13 bases. Germline-derived CDR1 and CDR2 are MGHRA and YSYEKL. J gave up 0 bases and V 4 bases, and 15 bases lay outside the gene matches. This CDR3 comprises 21 residues. CDR3 bases: TGCGCCAGCAGCCTTCGCCAGGACGGGACTAGCGGGATCCTAGCCAAAAACATTCAGTACTTC. Translation: CASSLRQDGTSGILAKNIQYF.

The chain links TRBV27 to TRBJ1-1; possible D gene TRBD1, 5 bases. The CDR3 loop spans 17 amino acids. V dropped 5 bases and J dropped 4 bases, with 23 bases sitting between them. Germline V CDR1 and CDR2: MNHEY, SMNVEV (reference sequence). This CDR3 reads CASSPRVSLRGLTEAFF. CDR3 sequence (DNA): TGTGCCAGCAGTCCTAGGGTCTCTCTCCGGGGACTCACTGAAGCTTTCTTT.

This sequence joins TRBV7-3 and TRBJ2-1; the match to TRBD1 covers 8 bases. V gave up 5 bases and J gave up 7 bases; unmatched junction bases: 7. The CDR3 covers 14 residues. The germline V gene has CDR1 SGHTA and CDR2 FQGTGA. DNA of the CDR3: TGTGCCAGCAGCCCGGACAGGGCGAGGAATGAGCAGTTCTTC. It encodes CASSPDRARNEQFF.

This chain uses TRBV2 with TRBJ2-5; a possible D gene is TRBD1 (5 bases). Trimming removed 6 bases at V and 0 bases at J, with 8 bases between. The CDR3 extends over 13 amino acids. Germline V gives CDR1 SNHLY, CDR2 FYNNEI. The CDR3 loop reads CASRKDNQETQYF. In DNA form, the CDR3 reads TGTGCCAGCAGAAAGGACAACCAAGAGACCCAGTACTTC.

The CDR3 is CASSQGGVGNQPQHF. The CDR3 DNA reads as TGCGCCAGCAGCCAAGGGGGCGTGGGCAATCAGCCCCAGCATTTT. The V and J genes are TRBV4-1 and TRBJ1-5; a weak D match, TRBD1 (5 bases). The CDR3 has 15 amino acids. Germline assignment: CDR1 MGHRA and CDR2 YSYEKL. The germline V and J ends were trimmed by 1 base and 2 bases, with 9 bases remaining between them.

The V and J genes are TRBV9 and TRBJ2-1; no definite D call. This CDR3 is 16 amino acids long. Germline V CDR1 and CDR2: SGDLS, YYNGEE. With 0 bases removed from V and 7 bases from J, the gap between germline ends came to 17 bases. CDR3 residues: CASSVGGGTLWNEQFF. CDR3 in DNA: TGTGCCAGCAGCGTAGGTGGCGGAACCCTCTGGAATGAGCAGTTCTTC.